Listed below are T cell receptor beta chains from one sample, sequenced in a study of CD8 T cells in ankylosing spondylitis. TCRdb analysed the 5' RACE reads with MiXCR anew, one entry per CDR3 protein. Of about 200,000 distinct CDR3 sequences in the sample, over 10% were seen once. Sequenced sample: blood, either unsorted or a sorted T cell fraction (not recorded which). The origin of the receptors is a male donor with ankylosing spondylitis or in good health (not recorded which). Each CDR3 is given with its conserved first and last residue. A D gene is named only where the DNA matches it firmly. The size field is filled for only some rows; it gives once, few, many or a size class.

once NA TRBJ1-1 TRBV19 CASKFTGTEAFF TGTGCCAGTAAATTCACGGGGACTGAAGCTTTCTTT
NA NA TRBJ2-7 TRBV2 CASTPGVDEQYF TGTGCCAGCACCCCGGGAGTTGACGAGCAGTACTTC
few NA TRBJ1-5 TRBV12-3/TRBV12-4 CASREDGSYQPQHF TGTGCCAGCAGAGAGGACGGTAGCTATCAGCCCCAGCATTTT
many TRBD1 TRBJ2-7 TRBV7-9 CASSLSRQGPYEQYF TGTGCCAGCAGCTTATCCCGACAGGGCCCCTACGAGCAGTACTTC
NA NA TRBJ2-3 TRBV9 CASSAWDGSTDTQYF TGTGCCAGCAGCGCCTGGGACGGATCCACAGATACGCAGTATTTT
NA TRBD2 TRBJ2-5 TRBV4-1 CASSQDRGRGGPQETQYF TGCGCCAGCAGCCAAGATCGAGGGCGGGGGGGCCCCCAAGAGACCCAGTACTTC
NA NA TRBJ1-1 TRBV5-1 CASSFWEGTSEAFF TGCGCCAGCAGCTTTTGGGAGGGAACCTCTGAAGCTTTCTTT
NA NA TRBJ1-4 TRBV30 CAWSPPEEEGEKLFF TGTGCCTGGAGCCCCCCGGAGGAAGAGGGGGAAAAACTGTTTTTT
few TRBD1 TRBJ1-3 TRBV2 CASSDAETGFRNTIYF TGTGCCAGCAGTGATGCCGAGACAGGGTTTAGAAACACCATATATTTT
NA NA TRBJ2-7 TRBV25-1 CASSDKTTNEQYF TGTGCCAGCAGTGACAAGACAACCAACGAGCAGTACTTC
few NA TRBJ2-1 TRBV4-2 CASSQGGTPEQFF TGTGCCAGCAGCCAAGGCGGGACCCCTGAGCAGTTCTTC
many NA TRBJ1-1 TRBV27 CASSTGNTEAFF TGTGCCAGCAGTACGGGGAACACTGAAGCTTTCTTT
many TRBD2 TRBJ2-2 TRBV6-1 CASSELAGGNTGELFF TGTGCCAGCAGTGAACTAGCGGGAGGGAACACCGGGGAGCTGTTTTTT
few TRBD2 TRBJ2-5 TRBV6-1 CASSPSPLAGEETQYF TGTGCCAGCAGTCCCTCCCCCTTAGCGGGAGAAGAGACCCAGTACTTC
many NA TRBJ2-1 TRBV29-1 CSVVASGSYNEQFF TGCAGCGTTGTTGCCAGCGGGTCTTACAATGAGCAGTTCTTC
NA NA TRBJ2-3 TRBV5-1 CASSLGEALTDTQYF TGCGCCAGCAGCTTGGGGGAGGCCCTAACCGATACGCAGTATTTT
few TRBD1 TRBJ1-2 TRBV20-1 CSATLDREGYTF TGCAGTGCTACTCTTGACAGGGAGGGCTACACCTTC
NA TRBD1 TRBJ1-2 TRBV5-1 CASSPRQGLVEGYTF TGCGCCAGCAGCCCCCGACAGGGGTTAGTCGAGGGCTACACCTTC
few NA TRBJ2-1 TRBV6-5 CASSYSGLPNEQFF TGTGCCAGCAGTTACTCGGGGCTACCCAATGAGCAGTTCTTC
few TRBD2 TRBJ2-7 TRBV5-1 CASTSGTSGYYEQYF TGCGCCAGCACCTCCGGGACTAGCGGTTACTACGAGCAGTACTTC
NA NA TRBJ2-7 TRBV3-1 CASSHSGGATYEQYF TGTGCCAGCAGCCATAGCGGAGGAGCTACCTACGAGCAGTACTTC
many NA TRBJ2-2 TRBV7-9 CASSSGGELFF TGTGCCAGCAGCTCCGGCGGGGAGCTGTTTTTT
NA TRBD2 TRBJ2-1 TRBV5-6 CASSFSASGGSYNEQFF TGTGCCAGCAGCTTTTCGGCTAGCGGGGGCTCCTACAATGAGCAGTTCTTC
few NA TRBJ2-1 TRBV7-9 CASSPRGSYNEQFF TGTGCCAGCAGCCCCCGTGGATCCTACAATGAGCAGTTCTTC
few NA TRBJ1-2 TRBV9 CASSVDGSGYTF TGTGCCAGCAGCGTAGACGGGAGCGGCTACACCTTC
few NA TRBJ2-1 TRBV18 CASSDSNPSPVF TGTGCCAGCTCGGACAGTAACCCCTCGCCGGTCTTC
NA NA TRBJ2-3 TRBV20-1 CSAPRADTQYF TGCAGTGCCCCTAGGGCAGATACGCAGTATTTT
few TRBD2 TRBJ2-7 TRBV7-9 CASSQLAGGYEQYF TGTGCCAGCAGCCAACTAGCGGGGGGATACGAGCAGTACTTC
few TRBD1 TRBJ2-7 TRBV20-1 CSARDRRSYEQYF TGCAGTGCTAGGGACAGGCGTTCCTACGAGCAGTACTTC
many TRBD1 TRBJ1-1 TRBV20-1 CSARGVQDRVALLNTEAFF TGCAGTGCTAGAGGCGTCCAAGACAGGGTGGCCCTACTGAACACTGAAGCTTTCTTT
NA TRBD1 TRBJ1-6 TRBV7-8 CASSLAGQGAGSPLHF TGTGCCAGCAGCTTAGCGGGACAGGGGGCAGGCTCACCCCTCCACTTT
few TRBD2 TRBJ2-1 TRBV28 CASSLPYNGTSGRAGYNEQFF TGTGCCAGCAGTTTACCCTACAACGGGACTAGCGGGAGGGCAGGGTACAATGAGCAGTTCTTC
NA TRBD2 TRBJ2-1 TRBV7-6 CASSSGLGRNEQFF TGTGCCAGCAGCTCGGGACTAGGGCGCAATGAGCAGTTCTTC
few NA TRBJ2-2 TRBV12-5 CASGWKWIGSRGELFF TGTGCTAGTGGTTGGAAGTGGATCGGGTCGAGGGGGGAGCTGTTTTTT
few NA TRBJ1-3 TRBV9 CASSGPGTEPLTIYF TGTGCCAGCAGCGGACCCGGGACCGAGCCTTTAACCATATATTTT
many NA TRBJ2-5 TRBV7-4 CASSLSGQFQETQYF TGTGCCAGCAGCCTATCCGGACAGTTCCAAGAGACCCAGTACTTC